Detailed here is one T cell receptor (beta chain). The antigen is not known. V lost 1 base to trimming and J lost 2 bases, with 13 bases between them. The CDR3 runs to 16 residues. Germline V lookup: CDR1 MNHNS, CDR2 SASEGT. Assay: immunoSEQ multiplex PCR; the TCRdb copy retains only in-frame clones and omits some. The repertoire holds about 140,000 clones, with roughly 80% as singletons. These data originate in a study of cytotoxic CD8 clonotypes in ibrutinib-treated CLL. Study-level points and caveats: Clonality was elevated at ibrutinib response and had returned toward baseline at progression.

As input for TCR beta libraries, roughly 2 micrograms of genomic DNA came from cryopreserved PBMCs. The receptor comes from a human donor with chronic lymphocytic leukemia. The sample here was PBMCs, taken after 12 months of ibrutinib treatment. The chain is built from TRBV6-1 and TRBJ2-3; D unresolved. For the CDR3, the DNA is TGTGCCAGCAGTGAAGGGTGGGAAGGAAACACAGATACGCAGTATTTT. Translation gives CASSEGWEGNTDTQYF.